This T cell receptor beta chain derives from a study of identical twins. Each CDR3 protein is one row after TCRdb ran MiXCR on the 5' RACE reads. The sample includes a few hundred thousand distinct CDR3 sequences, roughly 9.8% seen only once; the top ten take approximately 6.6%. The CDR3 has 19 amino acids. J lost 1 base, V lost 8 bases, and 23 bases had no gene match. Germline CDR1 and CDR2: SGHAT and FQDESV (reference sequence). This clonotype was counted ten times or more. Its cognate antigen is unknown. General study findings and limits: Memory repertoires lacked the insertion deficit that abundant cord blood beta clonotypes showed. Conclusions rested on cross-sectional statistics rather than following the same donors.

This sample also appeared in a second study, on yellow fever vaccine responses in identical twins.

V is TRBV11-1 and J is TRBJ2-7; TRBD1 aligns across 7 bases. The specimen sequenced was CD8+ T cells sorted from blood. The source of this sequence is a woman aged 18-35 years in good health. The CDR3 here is CASDYLTARTGDSSYEQYF. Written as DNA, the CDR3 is TGTGCCAGCGATTATCTCACCGCCCGAACCGGGGACAGTTCCTACGAGCAGTACTTC.